This paragraph covers one T cell receptor (beta chain) sequence. No antigen is known for it. Use of 60 Vbeta and 13 Jbeta primers characterized the PCR. Produced via immunoSEQ multiplex PCR; TCRdb's table is partial and in-frame only. The profile shows about 180,000 clones, roughly four fifths of them singletons. The data are from a study of cytomegalovirus exposure and HLA in healthy donors. V shed 1 base and J 11 bases; nucleotides not matched to a gene: 3. CDR3 length: 13 residues. The germline V gene encodes CDR1 SGHTA and CDR2 FQGNSA. General observations from the study: Across donors, most TCRs were seen rarely, yet some public ones were widespread.

The sequence came from a woman aged 45-65 years in good health and CMV-seronegative. The sequencing sample was made of PBMCs. The V and J genes are TRBV7-2 and TRBJ1-1, with 11 bases that match TRBD1. In DNA, the CDR3 is TGTGCCAGCAGCTTAGGGACAGGGGGCCGGGCTTTCTTT. Its protein product is CASSLGTGGRAFF.